The sequence of this T cell receptor (beta chain) was determined in a study of T cell responses to AZD1222 COVID-19 vaccine. A remark on this clone: Its matching antigen is unknown.

V shed 4 bases and J shed 1 base, with 11 bases lying between them. This CDR3 is 14 amino acids long. The V gene's germline CDR1 is SGDLS and CDR2 YYNGEE. The repertoire was sequenced with immunoSEQ multiplex PCR; TCRdb's copy has only in-frame clones and lacks some. The repertoire has 150,000 to 200,000 clones, about 92% of them found once; the top ten carry about 4%. Findings and limits, study-wide: Unmutated variant regions are reportedly the target of nearly half of TCRs that are spike-specific. All repertoire sampling was performed exclusively after the peak T cell response. Most donors were white British, females outnumbered males, and clonal diversity was possibly underestimated.

The TCR was taken from an adult who received the MenACWY meningococcal vaccine as a control. The sample consisted of peripheral blood, taken 28 days after the second dose of the MenACWY control vaccine. The J gene is TRBJ1-1, the V gene TRBV9; D not resolved. The CDR3 spells CASSPSAGNTEAFF. The CDR3 nucleotides are TGTGCCAGCAGCCCAAGTGCGGGGAACACTGAAGCTTTCTTT.